The 7 T cell receptor beta chains below all came from one sample that was sequenced in a study of blood T cell repertoires in COVID-19. Sequenced by immunoSEQ multiplex PCR; TCRdb stores in-frame clones only, minus some. Of 69,000 or so clones listed, 80% to 90% are singletons. Sequenced: peripheral blood. Source of these receptors: a woman of 80 years or more with active or convalescent COVID-19.

The rearrangement links TRBV19 to TRBJ2-5, with D perhaps TRBD1 (5 bases). Germline loops: CDR1 LNHDA, CDR2 SQIVND (reference sequence). Trimming shortened V by 10 bases and J by 5 bases, and 23 bases separated the two germline ends. The CDR3 contains 15 residues. CDR3 sequence (DNA): TGTGCCACCACGCTCGACAGCCTAACCAGGGAGACCCAGTACTTC. Translated, it gives CATTLDSLTRETQYF.

This sequence joins TRBV5-5 and TRBJ1-3; TRBD1 aligns across 8 bases. V shed 4 bases, J shed 8 bases, and the junction held 20 bases outside the gene matches. Germline values: CDR1 SGHKS, CDR2 YYEKEE (reference sequence). The CDR3 totals 18 residues. CDR3 region: CASSRIYGQGLSGDTIYF. The CDR3 DNA reads TGTGCCAGCAGCCGAATATATGGACAGGGCCTGTCGGGAGACACCATATATTTT.

The genes are TRBV19 and TRBJ2-3; D is ambiguous. From germline, CDR1 is LNHDA and CDR2 SQIVND (reference sequence). Between the trimmed V and J ends, which lost 6 bases and 4 bases, there was a span of 17 bases. The CDR3 covers 15 residues. In DNA form, the CDR3 reads TGTGCCAGTAGGGTAGCCGTGGGTCGTGCAGATACGCAGTATTTT. It specifies CASRVAVGRADTQYF.

This chain joins TRBV5-1 and TRBJ2-7; the match to TRBD1 covers 11 bases. The CDR3 runs to 16 residues. The trim removed 4 bases at V and 6 bases at J, leaving 12 bases unmatched. Looked up from germline, CDR1 is SGHRS and CDR2 is YFSETQ. The CDR3 reads CASSKEGGQGAPEQYF. The CDR3 DNA sequence: TGCGCCAGCAGCAAGGAAGGCGGACAGGGGGCGCCCGAGCAGTACTTC.

The chain combines TRBV28 with TRBJ1-2; D uncertain. This CDR3 has 16 residues. The V and J ends lost 6 bases and 4 bases respectively, with 21 bases between them. Germline CDR1 is MDHEN and CDR2 is SYDVKM. The CDR3 here is CASRSFPFSTVYGYTF. The DNA for the CDR3 is TGTGCCAGCAGAAGTTTCCCCTTCAGTACAGTCTATGGCTACACCTTC.

The DNA of the CDR3 is TGTGCCAGCAGCTTAGGGGACAGGGTGTGGAACACCGGGGAGCTGTTTTTT. Encoded protein: CASSLGDRVWNTGELFF. This chain uses TRBV11-3 with TRBJ2-2, with 9 bases aligning to TRBD1. The CDR3 is made up of 17 amino acids. V lost 1 base, J lost 1 base, and 4 bases stayed unmatched. Germline values: CDR1 SGHNT, CDR2 YENEEA.

The J gene is TRBJ1-1, the V gene TRBV5-1; 8 bases agree with TRBD1. The V segment lost 4 bases and the J segment 2 bases; nucleotides outside the gene matches: 10. The length of the CDR3 is 16 residues. CDR1 and CDR2 (germline): SGHRS, YFSETQ. The CDR3 nucleotides read TGCGCCAGCAGCCAAGATTTTACAGGGGGAAACACTGAAGCTTTCTTT. It is translated as CASSQDFTGGNTEAFF.